This TCR beta chain was found in a study of blood T cell repertoires in COVID-19 (dated by TCRdb to 2019 to 2021). A note on the overall study: Samples from collaborators originated in the United States, Italy and Spain and spanned both the acute and convalescent phases of COVID-19. The material from the prospective study consisted of cDNA or gDNA derived from T cells, B-cell-depleted T cells, or PBMCs. Subjects who had been exposed to COVID-19, were actively infected with it, or had recovered from it provided the deeply sampled blood TCRbeta repertoires that made up the dataset. The repertoires were released in a freely available public database intended as a resource for research on the immune response to SARS-CoV-2. Samples were obtained from the ongoing ImmuneRACE study (first 160 participants) and from 1,254 subjects provided by 6 global collaborators. Nearly every sample came with metadata listing a de-identified subject ID, COVID-19 status, age in years and sex. Where HLA class I and class II types were available, the types were taken from metadata supplied by the sample provider, not from assay-based typing. The research as a whole found: The amount of clinical and demographic metadata varied by source and participant and was provided uncurated.

Spanning cysteine to phenylalanine, the CDR3 consists of 18 amino acids. Only the CDR3 DNA stays, 54 bases, in frame from base 1. In the germline V gene, CDR1 corresponds to SGHVS and CDR2 to FNYEAQ. Trimming takes 5 bases from V and 0 bases from J, and the germline ends sit 19 bases apart. A second Seattle source provided samples from volunteer blood donors who had recovered from COVID-19. Whole blood was collected in K2EDTA tubes by collaborating institutions according to the institutions' own protocols. For TCRbeta analysis, collaborator samples were shipped as frozen whole blood, as isolated PBMCs, or as DNA extracted from either sample type. Worth noting for this clone: The clone's antigen remains unknown. Within one base of it there is no much larger clone, and no base qualities were kept.

TCRbeta CDR3 regions were amplified from genomic DNA using the immunoSEQ Assay, a bias-controlled multiplex PCR. In the paper's pipeline: Within the assay, amplification of reference gene primers was used to estimate how many nucleated cells each sample contained. To quantify the absolute abundance of each unique TCRbeta CDR3 rearrangement, sequence reads were collapsed and filtered. Productive Simpson clonality was computed per sample as the square root of Simpson's diversity index over productive rearrangements. The clones in this table, taken by TCRdb from immuneACCESS, are in-frame only. Not every clone is retained; where verified, under half of the shortfall comes from an unresolved V gene, and the cause of the rest is unknown. That table supplies the V and J calls and clone size; D and trimming were determined from the DNA. Present in this sample are about 260,000 clones, about nine tenths of which were seen just once. The ten largest clones represent 1.5% of the sample.

The sample taken for sequencing was peripheral blood. The sequence links TRBV7-6 to TRBJ1-4; a tentative D match to TRBD1 spans 6 bases. The clonotype was recovered from a middle-aged woman who had recovered from COVID-19. The DNA reads TGTGCCAGCAGCACAAACCCGGGACACCCGGCAACTAATGAAAAACTGTTTTTT. This translates into CASSTNPGHPATNEKLFF.